This paragraph reports one T cell receptor beta chain. In the authors' workflow: Cell counts per sample came from amplifying reference gene primers. TCRdb's table, derived via immunoSEQ multiplex PCR, lists solely in-frame clones and lacks some. Clone size and V and J calls were adopted from that table, with D and trimming inferred from the DNA. The sample has about 220,000 clones; approximately 85% are singletons. This record comes from a study of blood T cell repertoires in COVID-19. Study context: The United States, Italy and Spain were the sources of the acute and convalescent COVID-19 samples. T cells, B-cell-depleted T cells, or PBMCs supplied cDNA or gDNA.

This receptor was taken from a woman in her seventies with COVID-19, enrolled during active disease. Sequenced material: peripheral blood.

The CDR3 region has the DNA TGCAGCGCAAGGACAGGACTGAACACTGAAGCTTTCTTT. Protein product: CSARTGLNTEAFF. The rearrangement joins TRBV29-1 to TRBJ1-1; TRBD1 agrees at 7 bases. This CDR3 is built from 13 residues. Trimming took 7 bases from V and 0 from J; bases not matched to a gene: 5. Germline CDR1 reads SQVTM; CDR2 reads ANQGSEA.